This record concerns one T cell receptor beta chain sequence. This sample was included in a study of T cells in Graves' hyperthyroidism and ophthalmopathy. Researchers amplified the TCR beta CDR3 regions from RNA transcripts. Using the HTBI primer set, a first-round RT-PCR was run on the TCR CDR3. TCRdb recomputed calls from the multiplex PCR reads with MiXCR, one row per CDR3 protein. The sample records roughly 500,000 distinct CDR3 sequences, roughly 50% being singletons. V lost 4 bases and J 6 bases, leaving 12 bases between the germline ends. The CDR3 has 13 residues. Germline CDR1 SNHLY, CDR2 FYNNEI.

Source material: peripheral blood or thyroid tissue (not recorded which). The clonotype was recovered from an adult woman with Graves' disease, either hyperthyroidism or ophthalmopathy (not recorded which). The genes are TRBV2 and TRBJ1-1; possible D gene TRBD1, 5 bases. DNA for the CDR3: TGTGCCAGCAGTGTAAAAGGGGTTGCTGAAGCTTTCTTT. Protein sequence: CASSVKGVAEAFF.